This T cell receptor beta chain was sequenced during a study of a mutant IDH1 vaccine in newly diagnosed glioma. Produced via immunoSEQ multiplex PCR; TCRdb's table is partial and in-frame only. The data contain tens of thousands of clones, more than 70% of them singletons. With regard to this clone: The antigen remains undetermined.

Time point denoted: week 35, safety follow-up. The content of each vaccine dose was 300 ug of mutant IDH1 20-mer peptide, and topical imiquimod accompanied it. Germline V gene sequence: CDR1 SGHTA, CDR2 FQGNSA. Trimming took off 3 bases at V and 7 bases at J, with 13 bases between the two ends. The CDR3 contains 14 residues. This TCR came from a man aged 18-30 years with glioma. Specimen: PBMCs, collected from a glioma patient whose treatment included an IDH1 peptide vaccine. The V gene is TRBV7-2, the J gene TRBJ2-1; D unresolved. CDR3 in DNA: TGTGCCAGCAGCTTTGGAACACCCGGGAATGAGCAGTTCTTC. It encodes CASSFGTPGNEQFF.